A selection of T cell receptor beta chains follows, all from one sample in a study of shared clonotypes between healthy human individuals. Generated by immunoSEQ multiplex PCR, the TCRdb table keeps only in-frame clones and is missing some. The sample yields roughly 2 million clones, roughly 96% seen once. Sequencing was carried out using naive CD4+ T cells sorted from blood. The receptors were gathered from a man between 18 and 29 years old in good health. The CDR3 runs from the conserved cysteine through the conserved F or W. The D gene is left open where the match is weak. Rows give clone size only sometimes, using once, few, many, or a class for an expanded clone.

j_gene	abundance	v_gene	d_gene	CDR3nt	CDR3aa
TRBJ2-1	once	TRBV27	NA	TGTGCCAGCAGTTTTCAGGGGAGGGATGAGCAGTTCTTC	CASSFQGRDEQFF
TRBJ1-3	once	TRBV28	NA	TGTGCCAGCAGTGAAGGGGTAATATCTGGAAACACCATATATTTT	CASSEGVISGNTIYF
TRBJ2-5	NA	TRBV4-1	NA	TGCGCCAGCAGCCAAGATCAGGGGAGGGAGACCCAGTACTTC	CASSQDQGRETQYF
TRBJ2-3	NA	TRBV28	NA	TGTGCCAGCAGTTCCCCCTCGGGGGCCGGCACAGATACGCAGTATTTT	CASSSPSGAGTDTQYF
TRBJ2-7	NA	TRBV27	NA	TGTGCCAGCAGAAACCGGGACACCTACGAGCAGTACTTC	CASRNRDTYEQYF
TRBJ1-6	once	TRBV5-4	TRBD1	TGTGCCAGCAGCTTACCGACAGGGTCCTATTCACCCCTCCACTTT	CASSLPTGSYSPLHF
TRBJ2-3	once	TRBV6-6	NA	TGTGCCAGCAGTTACCCCACAGGGAAAGATACGCAGTATTTT	CASSYPTGKDTQYF
TRBJ1-5	NA	TRBV30	TRBD1	TGTGCCTGGAGCGCAGGGGGGAAACAGGGGAACCAGCCCCAGCATTTT	CAWSAGGKQGNQPQHF
TRBJ2-1	NA	TRBV11-2	NA	TGTGCCAGCAGCTTACAGGCGTTAGGACAGTACAATGAGCAGTTCTTC	CASSLQALGQYNEQFF
TRBJ1-2	NA	TRBV9	NA	TGTGCCAGCAGCCCCCAGACAGCGTCCAACTATGGCTACACCTTC	CASSPQTASNYGYTF
TRBJ1-1	NA	TRBV6-5	NA	TGTGCCAGCAGTCTCGCAGGGAGTCGTTCTGAAGCTTTCTTT	CASSLAGSRSEAFF
TRBJ2-7	NA	TRBV29-1	NA	TGCAGCGTTGAAGATCGAGGGAACTCCTACGAGCAGTACTTC	CSVEDRGNSYEQYF
TRBJ2-3	NA	TRBV19	TRBD2	TGTGCCAGTAGTACGAAGCCCCTAGCGGGAAGCACAGATACGCAGTATTTT	CASSTKPLAGSTDTQYF
TRBJ1-1	NA	TRBV19	TRBD1	TGTGCCAGTAGTCCGGGGACAGGGCAGAACACTGAAGCTTTCTTT	CASSPGTGQNTEAFF
TRBJ2-3	once	TRBV10-3	NA	TGTGCCATCAGTGAGTCCAGTGGAGATACGCAGTATTTT	CAISESSGDTQYF
TRBJ2-7	many	TRBV9	TRBD2	TGTGCCAGCAGCGGAACTGGGACTAGCGGTGAGCAGTACTTC	CASSGTGTSGEQYF
TRBJ1-2	NA	TRBV19	NA	TGTGCCAGAGTTCCGGACAGCCATCCGCGTGGCTACACCTTC	CARVPDSHPRGYTF
TRBJ1-3	NA	TRBV10-3	TRBD1	TGTGCCGGATCCGGGACAGGGCCCCAGAGCTCTGGAAACACCATATATTTT	CAGSGTGPQSSGNTIYF